The rows below give T cell receptor beta chains drawn from one sample of a study of early T cells in non-severe SARS-CoV-2 infection. TCRdb itself ran the 5' RACE reads through MiXCR, one entry per CDR3 protein. The sample lists about 50,000 distinct CDR3 sequences; approximately 9% were seen once. The sample here was whole blood, taken at baseline. These receptors were obtained from an adult who was a healthcare worker with PCR-confirmed SARS-CoV-2 infection or an uninfected control (not recorded which). The conserved cysteine and the conserved F or W are not part of the CDR3 here.

J gene | V gene | CDR3 protein
TRBJ2-2 | TRBV24-1 | ATRGHTTGELF
TRBJ2-7 | TRBV9 | ASSVSPGREGEQY
TRBJ1-6 | TRBV5-4 | ASSFGVERPNSPLH
TRBJ1-2 | TRBV27 | ASSFSGGPYGYT
TRBJ2-6 | TRBV29-1 | SVDSYGANVLT
TRBJ2-1 | TRBV7-6 | ASSPGPVSYNEQF
TRBJ2-2 | TRBV27 | ASTKVGGAPFWAGELF
TRBJ2-2 | TRBV23-1 | ASNGGANTGELF
TRBJ2-7 | TRBV23-1 | ASSHKANSSYEQY
TRBJ2-5 | TRBV29-1 | SVGPGRETQY
TRBJ2-1 | TRBV6-1 | ATKSQGANAYNEQF
TRBJ2-5 | TRBV20-1 | SAFPAGGPQETQY
TRBJ2-3 | TRBV6-5 | ASSYSVASEDTQY
TRBJ2-7 | TRBV7-9 | ASSLERTEQY
TRBJ2-7 | TRBV12-3/TRBV12-4 | ASSFGEGYEQY
TRBJ2-3 | TRBV7-9 | ASSLDLLAGSSDTQY
TRBJ1-5 | TRBV18 | ASSSAGGGNQPQH
TRBJ2-1 | TRBV5-1 | ASSLPGLAGGQWGTSYNEQF
TRBJ2-1 | TRBV4-2 | ASSQTGTVNEQF
TRBJ2-5 | TRBV20-1 | SAWTSGETQY
TRBJ2-5 | TRBV29-1 | SVTRTGTKTQY
TRBJ2-5 | TRBV12-3/TRBV12-4 | ASSLGAETQY
TRBJ2-3 | TRBV3-1 | ASSQGRLSGTDTQY
TRBJ1-5 | TRBV2 | ASSTAASNQPQH
TRBJ2-1 | TRBV11-3 | ASSLDPGLFGEQF
TRBJ2-1 | TRBV15 | ATSLGGTHNEQF
TRBJ2-1 | TRBV2 | ASSVPGLGYNEQF
TRBJ1-6 | TRBV2 | ASSPSYNSPLH
TRBJ2-1 | TRBV11-2 | ASSSRGLYNEQF
TRBJ1-1 | TRBV18 | ASSPDRDRTEAF
TRBJ2-1 | TRBV3-1 | ASRSGTSGGNEQF
TRBJ2-2 | TRBV12-3/TRBV12-4 | ASSLSTDSFTGELF
TRBJ1-5 | TRBV12-3/TRBV12-4 | ASSAGDNQPQH
TRBJ1-5 | TRBV6-2/TRBV6-3 | ASSYWTGNQPQH
TRBJ1-1 | TRBV11-2 | ASSLETAGEAF
TRBJ1-2 | TRBV10-3 | AISRTGLYGYT
TRBJ2-2 | TRBV5-1 | ASSWSGQATGELF
TRBJ1-5 | TRBV27 | ASKGLIGDQPQH
TRBJ1-1 | TRBV6-6 | ASSYDRGAYEAF
TRBJ2-3 | TRBV20-1 | SALPGTSGSDTQY
TRBJ2-2 | TRBV11-2 | ASSTLRRGKMDTGELF